Listed below are T cell receptor beta chains from one sample, sequenced in a study of OX40 agonist ivuxolimab in advanced cancers. Here immunoSEQ multiplex PCR was the method, and the copy in TCRdb shows in-frame clones only, minus some. The sample records about 69,000 clones, 80% to 90% being singletons. The sample consisted of CD4+ or CD8+ T cells sorted from blood, taken in a trial of the OX40 agonist ivuxolimab. These receptors all stem from an adult with an advanced solid tumor such as melanoma, head and neck, liver or kidney cancer. CDR3s include the opening cysteine and the closing phenylalanine or tryptophan. A D gene is named only where the DNA matches it firmly. Size is stated for part of the rows, as once, few or many counts, or as a class when the clone is expanded.

TRBV19	once	TRBJ2-5	TRBD2	TGTGCCAGTAGTATAGTTAGCGGGAGATTGGAGACCCAGTACTTC	CASSIVSGRLETQYF
TRBV11-2	-	TRBJ2-7	-	TGTGCCAGCAGCTGGGGCGGGACTCGTTACGAGCAGTACTTC	CASSWGGTRYEQYF
TRBV7-9	-	TRBJ2-1	TRBD2	TGTGCCAGCAGCCTAGGACTAGCGGGAGTCGATGAGCAGTTCTTC	CASSLGLAGVDEQFF
TRBV7-3	few	TRBJ2-1	-	TGTGCCAGCAGCCTCCCAGGAAGCTCCTACAATGAGCAGTTCTTC	CASSLPGSSYNEQFF
TRBV7-2	-	TRBJ1-2	-	TGTGCCAGCAGCTTGCGGGCAGGCGCGGATGGCTACACCTTC	CASSLRAGADGYTF
TRBV9	-	TRBJ2-1	-	TGTGCCAGCAGCGTAGGGGGTCACCTCAATGAGCAGTTCTTC	CASSVGGHLNEQFF
TRBV6-6	-	TRBJ1-6	-	TGTGCCAGCAGTTTTGGGACACTGAATTCACCCCTCCACTTT	CASSFGTLNSPLHF
TRBV6-5	-	TRBJ2-1	TRBD1	TGTGCCAGCAGTTATTGGACAGGGGGAAATGAGCAGTTCTTC	CASSYWTGGNEQFF
TRBV7-9	-	TRBJ1-5	TRBD1	TGTGCCAGCAGCTGGGGACAGGGGTTTGGGCAGCCCCAGCATTTT	CASSWGQGFGQPQHF
TRBV7-2	-	TRBJ1-6	-	TGTGCCAGCACCCAACAGGGAACTAATAATTCACCCCTCCACTTT	CASTQQGTNNSPLHF
TRBV5-1	once	TRBJ2-5	-	TGCGCCAGCAGCTGGGGACAAGGAGAGACCCAGTACTTC	CASSWGQGETQYF
TRBV19	-	TRBJ2-5	TRBD2	TGTGCCAGTAGTATAGTAACTAGCGGGCAAGAGACCCAGTACTTC	CASSIVTSGQETQYF
TRBV5-1	-	TRBJ2-5	-	TGCGCCAGCAGCTTGGTGGGGGCGCCGGAAGAGACCCAGTACTTC	CASSLVGAPEETQYF
TRBV5-4	-	TRBJ2-7	TRBD1	TGTGCCAGCAACCCAAACAGGGGGCCGGGGGCCGAGCAGTACTTC	CASNPNRGPGAEQYF
TRBV30	-	TRBJ2-7	TRBD1	TGTGCCTGTACAGGGGGCGCCTACGAGCAGTACTTC	CACTGGAYEQYF
TRBV2	once	TRBJ1-2	-	TGTGCCAGCAGTCCCAGCACTAACTATGGCTACACCTTC	CASSPSTNYGYTF
TRBV6-5	-	TRBJ2-3	-	TGTGCCAGCAGCCATTCCTCAGATACGCAGTATTTT	CASSHSSDTQYF
TRBV30	-	TRBJ2-1	-	TGTGCCTGGAGTTTACCTAATGAGCAGTTCTTC	CAWSLPNEQFF
TRBV5-4	-	TRBJ2-3	TRBD1	TGTGCCAGCAGCCTGGACAGGGGGCGCGCAGATACGCAGTATTTT	CASSLDRGRADTQYF
TRBV19	-	TRBJ2-1	TRBD2	TGTGCCAGTAGTAGGGCCGGGACTATCCAATACAATGAGCAGTTCTTC	CASSRAGTIQYNEQFF
TRBV29-1	-	TRBJ2-3	-	TGCAGCGTTGGGCAGGGTGGGGATACGCAGTATTTT	CSVGQGGDTQYF
TRBV19	-	TRBJ1-2	TRBD1	TGTGCCAGTAGTGTTGACAGGGGCGATAACTATGGCTACACCTTC	CASSVDRGDNYGYTF
TRBV18	-	TRBJ2-7	TRBD1	TGTGCCAGCTCATCGGACAGGGACGAGCAGTACTTC	CASSSDRDEQYF